This T cell receptor (beta chain) was recorded in a study of T cells in Graves' hyperthyroidism and ophthalmopathy. Germline assignment: CDR1 MGHRA and CDR2 YSYEKL. V dropped 4 bases and J dropped 2 bases, with 21 bases sitting between them. This CDR3 is built from 17 residues. Ophthalmopathy patients had Clinical Activity Score at least 3, NOSPECS grade at least 4, duration under 3 months. Exclusion of a patient resulted from uncontrolled infection, other autoimmune disease, pregnancy or lactation. Fresh peripheral blood, roughly 9.3 ml, was the source of the PBMCs. As for this clonotype: The antigen remains undetermined.

Findings of the study overall: In blood, most of the thyroid clonotypes expanded above 0.001 were also present.

RNA transcripts served as the template for amplifying TCR beta CDR3 regions. RT-PCR in the first round (using the HTBI primer set) targeted the TCR CDR3. One entry per CDR3 protein, called by TCRdb with MiXCR from the multiplex PCR reads. The table shows 640,000 or so distinct CDR3 sequences, with around 14% occurring only once. The specimen was blood. The chain couples TRBV4-1 to TRBJ2-7; D perhaps matches TRBD2 (6 bases). The TCR originated in a woman aged 18-29 years with Graves' ophthalmopathy. The CDR3 DNA reads TGCGCCAGCAGCCCCCCGGGACTCCTCCCGACGACCTACGAGCAGTACTTC. This gives the protein CASSPPGLLPTTYEQYF.